The 24 T cell receptor beta chains given below trace back to one sample, sequenced in a study of shared clonotypes between healthy human individuals. The table came from immunoSEQ multiplex PCR; TCRdb's copy has only in-frame clones and leaves some out. The sample has 1 million to 1.3 million clones, 70% to 80% seen once. The source material was memory CD4+ T cells from PBMCs. Subset in this sample: CD45RA-negative fraction. The origin of the receptors is a man younger than 30 in good health. Some clones in this sample may be carry-over from other donors' samples.

This chain joins TRBV27 and TRBJ2-1; 9 nucleotides match TRBD2. This CDR3 spans 15 amino acids. Germline V gene sequence: CDR1 MNHEY, CDR2 SMNVEV (reference sequence). The V segment lost 7 bases and the J segment 5 bases; nucleotides outside the gene matches: 9. The CDR3 loop is CASTLRAGGNNEQFF. The CDR3 bases are TGTGCCAGCACCCTGAGAGCGGGAGGCAACAATGAGCAGTTCTTC.

This clone was counted only a few times. The same CDR3 is also encoded by other DNA sequences in this sample. The chain recombines TRBV7-6 with TRBJ2-5; TRBD2 aligns across 12 bases. The CDR3 runs to 15 residues. CDR1 and CDR2 (germline): SGHVS, FNYEAQ. Trimming took 5 bases from V and 5 from J; bases not matched to a gene: 6. CDR3 DNA: TGTGCCAGCAGCCTGGGACTAGCGGGTGGTGAGACCCAGTACTTC. This sequence encodes CASSLGLAGGETQYF.

This clone was seen only a few times. V usage is TRBV5-4 and J usage is TRBJ2-5; 13 nucleotides agree with TRBD2. V lost 3 bases and J lost 5; bases outside the gene matches: 4. The CDR3 runs 15 residues. Germline assignment: CDR1 SGHNT and CDR2 YYREEE (reference sequence). The CDR3 DNA follows: TGTGCCAGCAGCTCCCAACTAGCGGGAGGGGAGACCCAGTACTTC. Its protein product is CASSSQLAGGETQYF.

The rearrangement links TRBV30 to TRBJ1-5; tentatively, D is TRBD1 (5 bases). V gave up 5 bases and J gave up 4 bases, with 12 bases separating them. Germline V gene data show CDR1 as GTSNPN and CDR2 as SVGIG (reference sequence). The CDR3 spans 13 residues. This CDR3 reads CAWDGGSNQPQHF. Here the CDR3 DNA reads TGTGCCTGGGATGGGGGGAGTAATCAGCCCCAGCATTTT.

The sample holds a few counts of this clone. The J gene is TRBJ2-5, the V gene TRBV14; tentative D call: TRBD1 (6 bases). V shed 4 bases and J shed 3 bases, with 9 bases lying between them. CDR1 is SGHDN and CDR2 is FVKESK in the germline V gene. This CDR3 region has 13 residues. This CDR3 reads CASSRPGEETQYF. CDR3 nucleotides: TGTGCCAGCAGCCGACCAGGGGAAGAGACCCAGTACTTC.

In DNA form, the CDR3 reads TGCGCCAGCAGCTTGCTGACAGGGGCTAACTATGGCTACACCTTC. Its protein product is CASSLLTGANYGYTF. This rearrangement joins TRBV5-1 to TRBJ1-2, with 8 bases aligning to TRBD1. CDR3 length: 15 amino acids. J gave up 0 bases and V 1 base, and 2 bases lay outside the gene matches. Germline assignment: CDR1 SGHRS and CDR2 YFSETQ. The full variable domain, completed using reference TRBV5-1 and TRBJ1-2, is KAGVTQTPRYLIKTRGQQVTLSCSPISGHRSVSWYQQTPGQGLQFLFEYFSETQRNKGNFPGRFSGRQFSNSRSEMNVSTLELGDSALYLCASSLLTGANYGYTFGSGTRLTVV.

The rearrangement joins TRBV11-2 to TRBJ2-3; 8 positions agree with TRBD2. Germline CDR1 is SGHAT and CDR2 is FQNNGV. This CDR3 is 15 amino acids long. V shed 6 bases and J 4 bases; nucleotides not matched to a gene: 9. DNA for the CDR3: TGTGCCAGCAGTCTAACTAGCGGTATCCCAGATACGCAGTATTTT. It specifies CASSLTSGIPDTQYF.

CDR3 region: CSANTVPQHF. DNA for the CDR3: TGCAGTGCAAATACCGTGCCCCAGCATTTT. The rearrangement joins TRBV20-1 to TRBJ1-5; D unclear. Germline V gene data show CDR1 as DFQATT and CDR2 as SNEGSKA (reference sequence). CDR3 length equals 10 residues. V was clipped by 6 bases and J by 9 bases, with 9 bases between them.

The chain joins TRBV19 to TRBJ1-2, with D perhaps matching TRBD1 (5 bases). Germline-derived CDR1 and CDR2 are LNHDA and SQIVND (reference sequence). CDR3 length equals 16 residues. V was clipped by 4 bases and J by 8 bases, with 23 bases between them. CDR3 in amino acids: CASSRATGTYLGGYTF. The CDR3 nucleotides read TGTGCCAGTAGTAGAGCAACCGGGACTTACTTAGGAGGCTACACCTTC.

This clone has just one count. The chain links TRBV5-1 to TRBJ2-2; 7 bases match TRBD1. The CDR3 sequence is 14 residues long. Germline V gene lookup returns CDR1 SGHRS and CDR2 YFSETQ. With 3 bases clipped from V and 4 bases from J, the junction kept 3 bases outside the gene matches. The CDR3 spells CASSSGQSTGELFF. The DNA for the CDR3 is TGCGCCAGCAGCTCGGGACAGTCCACCGGGGAGCTGTTTTTT.

This clone was observed a few times. The V gene is TRBV6-1, the J gene TRBJ1-2; 9 positions match TRBD1. V dropped 6 bases and J dropped 10; count of bases not matched to a gene: 9. The CDR3 covers 13 residues. The germline gives CDR1 MNHNS, CDR2 SASEGT. The CDR3 protein is CASRVGTGRNYTF. The CDR3 region has the DNA TGTGCCAGCAGGGTGGGGACAGGGAGGAACTACACCTTC.

This clone was found a few times. This chain uses TRBV5-1 with TRBJ1-4; tentatively, D is TRBD1 (6 bases). Trimming left V 4 bases short and J 12 bases short, with 19 bases between. The CDR3 spans 14 residues. CDR1 is SGHRS, CDR2 YFSETQ, per germline. In DNA form, the CDR3 reads TGCGCCAGCAGCGCAGGGGTTACATCGGGTGAACTGTTTTTT. This encodes CASSAGVTSGELFF.

V and J are TRBV5-4 and TRBJ2-7; D may be TRBD2 (6 bases). This CDR3 is built from 15 residues. Germline V gene sequence: CDR1 SGHNT, CDR2 YYREEE (reference sequence). Trimming removed 4 bases from V and 6 bases from J, with 20 bases in between. The CDR3 coding sequence is TGTGCCAGCAGCGCCCCAGACCTAGCGACGGCCGAGCAGTACTTC. It encodes CASSAPDLATAEQYF.

DNA for the CDR3: TGTGCCAGCAGCCCACAGGGGGGGGGCTACGAGCAGTACTTC. Protein product: CASSPQGGGYEQYF. The chain joins TRBV7-3 to TRBJ2-7, with a weak D call TRBD1 (8 bases). The CDR3 covers 14 residues. The V and J ends lost 5 bases and 3 bases respectively, with 14 bases between them. The germline V gene encodes CDR1 SGHTA and CDR2 FQGTGA.

The chain employs TRBV11-2 and TRBJ2-2, with D unresolved. CDR1 SGHAT and CDR2 FQNNGV come from the germline V gene. V dropped 2 bases and J dropped 5 bases, with 12 bases sitting between them. The CDR3 covers 15 residues. Here the CDR3 reads CASSLSSSGTGELFF. As DNA, the CDR3 is TGTGCCAGCAGCTTATCTTCCTCCGGGACCGGGGAGCTGTTTTTT.

The rearrangement uses TRBV7-2 and TRBJ2-5, with 8 bases fitting TRBD2. The CDR3 runs 16 residues. Germline values: CDR1 SGHTA, CDR2 FQGNSA. V lost 1 base, J lost 4 bases, and 8 bases stayed unmatched. The CDR3 nucleotides are TGTGCCAGCAGCTTAGGGCCAGCGGGAGTAGGAGAGACCCAGTACTTC. It yields the protein CASSLGPAGVGETQYF.

The genes are TRBV5-1 and TRBJ2-7; TRBD2 aligns across 10 bases. The CDR3 contains 16 residues. Losses at the gene ends were 4 bases for V and 0 bases for J; bases not matched to a gene: 7. Germline V gene data show CDR1 as SGHRS and CDR2 as YFSETQ. CDR3 sequence (DNA): TGCGCCAGCAGCCTAACAAGCGGGAGGGCCTCCTACGAGCAGTACTTC. This sequence encodes CASSLTSGRASYEQYF. Together with reference TRBV5-1 and TRBJ2-7, the CDR3 gives the full variable domain: KAGVTQTPRYLIKTRGQQVTLSCSPISGHRSVSWYQQTPGQGLQFLFEYFSETQRNKGNFPGRFSGRQFSNSRSEMNVSTLELGDSALYLCASSLTSGRASYEQYFGPGTRLTVT.

J is TRBJ1-1 and V is TRBV28; D perhaps matches TRBD1 (5 bases). The CDR3 is 13 amino acids. Per germline, CDR1 MDHEN and CDR2 SYDVKM. V was clipped by 5 bases and J by 5 bases, with 12 bases between them. CDR3 loop: CASSGGGKTEAFF. Here the CDR3 DNA reads TGTGCCAGCAGTGGCGGGGGGAAGACTGAAGCTTTCTTT.

Many counts were recorded for this clone. V is TRBV6-5 and J is TRBJ2-1; TRBD2 matches at 9 bases. V trimming: 8 bases; J trimming: 14 bases; junction bases outside the gene matches: 10. The CDR3 extends over 12 amino acids. In germline, CDR1 is MNHEY, CDR2 SVGAGI. CDR3 residues: CASGDSGSSEFF. The CDR3 nucleotides are TGTGCCAGCGGTGATAGCGGGAGCTCGGAGTTCTTC.

This clone was found once. The genes are TRBV5-4 and TRBJ2-5; a weak D match, TRBD1 (5 bases). Germline-derived CDR1 and CDR2 are SGHNT and YYREEE (reference sequence). The CDR3 is 15 amino acids. Trimming took 0 bases from V and 4 from J, leaving 13 bases between them. CDR3 protein: CASSLEGVRLETQYF. The CDR3 coding sequence is TGTGCCAGCAGCTTGGAAGGGGTTCGGTTAGAGACCCAGTACTTC. The complete variable domain, with remaining parts taken from reference TRBV5-4 and TRBJ2-5, reads ETGVTQSPTHLIKTRGQQVTLRCSSQSGHNTVSWYQQALGQGPQFIFQYYREEENGRGNFPPRFSGLQFPNYSSELNVNALELDDSALYLCASSLEGVRLETQYFGPGTRLLVL.

The CDR3 nucleotides are TGTGCCAGCTCACCAGATGCCTCCGGTAGGGAGCAGTACTTC. This translates into CASSPDASGREQYF. The V and J genes are TRBV18 and TRBJ2-7, with D hard to call. Per germline, CDR1 KGHSH and CDR2 LQKENI. The V and J ends lost 2 bases and 7 bases respectively, with 15 bases between them. The CDR3 runs to 14 residues. Full variable domain (rest looked up from reference TRBV18 and TRBJ2-7): NAGVMQNPRHLVRRRGQEARLRCSPMKGHSHVYWYRQLPEEGLKFMVYLQKENIIDESGMPKERFSAEFPKEGPSILRIQQVVRGDSAAYFCASSPDASGREQYFGPGTRLTVT.

The chain recombines TRBV10-3 with TRBJ2-7, with 8 bases identical to TRBD2. The CDR3 sequence is 14 residues long. Looked up from germline, CDR1 is ENHRY and CDR2 is SYGVKD. V was pared by 6 bases and J by 8 bases, with 12 bases of the junction left unmatched. In DNA, the CDR3 is TGTGCCATCAGGACCGGGACTAGGGAAATCAAGCAGTACTTC. Its translation is CAIRTGTREIKQYF.

The CDR3: CASGNSGYGYTF. DNA for the CDR3: TGTGCCAGCGGCAATAGTGGTTATGGCTACACCTTC. The chain is built from TRBV2 and TRBJ1-2; D is unresolved. Trimming cost V 8 bases and J 5 bases, with 12 bases left between them. The CDR3 extends over 12 amino acids. CDR1 and CDR2 (germline): SNHLY, FYNNEI.

The J gene is TRBJ1-2, the V gene TRBV4-1; a possible D gene is TRBD1 (6 bases). CDR3 size: 14 residues. CDR1 is MGHRA, CDR2 YSYEKL, per germline. Trimming took 4 bases from V and 4 from J, leaving 13 bases between them. CDR3 sequence: CASSPAGAGYGYTF. The CDR3 bases are TGCGCCAGCAGCCCGGCGGGGGCAGGCTATGGCTACACCTTC.